A selection of T cell receptor beta chains follows, all from one sample in a study of TIL therapy for anti-PD-1-resistant metastatic lung cancer. Only in-frame clones appear in the TCRdb table, and some are missing; sequencing was by immunoSEQ multiplex PCR. Among 50,000 to 70,000 clones, about 69% were seen once, and the ten largest hold about 6.8%. The source material was blood, sampled at baseline. These receptors came from a person between 30 and 79 years old with non-small cell lung cancer. The CDR3 runs from the conserved cysteine through the conserved F or W. A D gene is named only where the DNA matches it firmly. Rows give clone size only sometimes, using once, few, many, or a class for an expanded clone.

D,J,size,V,DNA,CDR3
TRBD1,TRBJ1-1,few,TRBV12-5,TGTGCTAGTGGTTTGGGGACAGGAGGAAACACTGAAGCTTTCTTT,CASGLGTGGNTEAFF
TRBD2,TRBJ2-7,NA,TRBV30,TGTGCCTGGAGTGTTGGACTAGCGGAATACGAGCAGTACTTC,CAWSVGLAEYEQYF
NA,TRBJ2-7,NA,TRBV5-1,TGCGCCAGCAGCTTGTCCTCCCGGTGGCAGGGTGGGCAGTACTTC,CASSLSSRWQGGQYF
NA,TRBJ2-2,NA,TRBV20-1,TGCAGTGCTACAGACACCGGGGAGCTGTTTTTT,CSATDTGELFF
TRBD1,TRBJ2-7,NA,TRBV15,TGTGCCACCAGCAGAGAGACAGGGGGCACCTACGAGCAGTACTTC,CATSRETGGTYEQYF
NA,TRBJ2-2,once,TRBV6-1,TGTGCCAGCAGTAGGGTTACCGGGGAGCTGTTTTTT,CASSRVTGELFF
TRBD1,TRBJ2-7,NA,TRBV11-3,TGTGCCAGCAGCCTTCGTTGGTACGCAGTTGGGACAGGGCCCTACGAGCAGTACTTC,CASSLRWYAVGTGPYEQYF
TRBD1,TRBJ1-2,few,TRBV6-5,TGTGCCAGCACTCCTGGACAGGACCTTAACTATGGCTACACCTTC,CASTPGQDLNYGYTF
TRBD1,TRBJ1-2,few,TRBV6-1,TGTGCCAGCAGTGAGGGACAGAGATATGGCTACACCTTC,CASSEGQRYGYTF
NA,TRBJ2-7,NA,TRBV11-2,TGTGCCAGCAGTGCGATTCAAGGGGGTTCGAAGTACGAGCAGTACTTC,CASSAIQGGSKYEQYF
NA,TRBJ2-3,NA,TRBV30,TGTGCCTGGAGTAACAGGGCAGATACGCAGTATTTT,CAWSNRADTQYF
NA,TRBJ2-7,NA,TRBV5-1,TGCGCCAGCGGAGGGGGGACGAGCTCCTACGAGCAGTACTTC,CASGGGTSSYEQYF
NA,TRBJ2-5,NA,TRBV5-1,TGCGCCAGCAGCTTGCGATTAGGGACATTTGGGACCCAGTACTTC,CASSLRLGTFGTQYF
NA,TRBJ2-5,once,TRBV27,TGTGCCAGCAGTTATGACAACCAAGAGACCCAGTACTTC,CASSYDNQETQYF
NA,TRBJ2-7,many,TRBV2,TGTGCCAGCAGTGAAGGAGGTAGGGGCTGTTACTTC,CASSEGGRGCYF
NA,TRBJ2-7,once,TRBV11-3,TGTGCCAGCAGCTTACAGGGCGTCCCCGACGAGCAGTACTTC,CASSLQGVPDEQYF
NA,TRBJ1-5,NA,TRBV5-1,TGCGCCAGCAGCATGGAACCTGGTCAGCCCCAGCATTTT,CASSMEPGQPQHF
TRBD2,TRBJ2-1,NA,TRBV6-6,TGTGCCACCTCAGCGGGAGGCCAGAGGGAGCAGTTCTTC,CATSAGGQREQFF
NA,TRBJ2-1,NA,TRBV4-1,TGCGCCAGCAGCCAAGACTGGCAGATCCCCTACAATGAGCAGTTCTTC,CASSQDWQIPYNEQFF
NA,TRBJ1-1,few,TRBV30,TGTGCCTGGAGCTTAAACATGAACACTGAAGCTTTCTTT,CAWSLNMNTEAFF
NA,TRBJ2-7,once,TRBV5-1,TGCGCCAGCAGCTTGGGTACCTCCGCCTACGAGCAGTACTTC,CASSLGTSAYEQYF
TRBD1,TRBJ1-2,once,TRBV6-1,TGTGCCAGCACCCACCGGACAGGGCTTGGCTACACCTTC,CASTHRTGLGYTF
NA,TRBJ1-4,NA,TRBV5-6,TGTGCCAGCAGCTTGAACAGATGGAATGAAAAACTGTTTTTT,CASSLNRWNEKLFF
NA,TRBJ1-2,NA,TRBV7-9,TGTGCCAGCAGCTTAATCCCCTACAACTATGGCTACACCTTC,CASSLIPYNYGYTF
TRBD1,TRBJ2-5,once,TRBV5-1,TGCGCCAGCAGCCTATCGACAGGGGACGTAGGAGAGACCCAGTACTTC,CASSLSTGDVGETQYF
NA,TRBJ2-7,NA,TRBV11-3,TGTGCCAGCAGCTTAGAAGCTAGCACCTACGAGCAGTACTTC,CASSLEASTYEQYF
NA,TRBJ2-5,NA,TRBV29-1,TGCAGCGTTGCTGGGGATGGGCAAGAGACCCAGTACTTC,CSVAGDGQETQYF